The 21 T cell receptor beta chains listed next were all sequenced from one sample in a study of blood T cell repertoires in COVID-19. Produced via immunoSEQ multiplex PCR; TCRdb's table is partial and in-frame only. Seen here are 95,000 to 100,000 clones, around 85% observed once, and the top ten hold roughly a sixth. Material for sequencing was peripheral blood. The receptors here all came from an older woman with acute or convalescent COVID-19.

The rearrangement links TRBV7-8 to TRBJ2-5; D unclear. CDR1 is SGHVS and CDR2 is FQNEAQ in the germline V gene. The CDR3 loop spans 14 amino acids. V lost 1 base, J lost 2 bases, and 8 bases lay in between. The CDR3 region is CASSLVRVQETQYF. DNA of the CDR3: TGTGCCAGCAGCTTAGTCCGCGTTCAAGAGACCCAGTACTTC.

Only a few counts were recorded for this clone. The CDR3 protein is CASSSRQAYQETQYF. The CDR3 DNA follows: TGTGCCAGCAGTTCCCGGCAGGCGTACCAAGAGACCCAGTACTTC. The chain recombines TRBV28 with TRBJ2-5; no firm D call. The CDR3 spans 15 residues. V lost 4 bases, J lost 0 bases, and 12 bases lay in between. The V gene's germline CDR1 is MDHEN and CDR2 SYDVKM.

V is TRBV5-1 and J is TRBJ2-5; 12 bases are shared with TRBD2. The CDR3 extends over 15 amino acids. The junction had 4 bases not matched to a gene; V was cut back by 5 bases and J by 2 bases. The V gene's germline CDR1 is SGHRS and CDR2 YFSETQ. The CDR3 region is CASSSLAGGQETQYF. The CDR3 nucleotides are TGCGCCAGCAGTTCACTAGCGGGGGGACAAGAGACCCAGTACTTC. Filled out from reference TRBV5-1 and TRBJ2-5, the complete variable domain reads KAGVTQTPRYLIKTRGQQVTLSCSPISGHRSVSWYQQTPGQGLQFLFEYFSETQRNKGNFPGRFSGRQFSNSRSEMNVSTLELGDSALYLCASSSLAGGQETQYFGPGTRLLVL.

This chain uses TRBV5-1 with TRBJ1-2, with 9 bases fitting TRBD1. V trimming: 0 bases; J trimming: 4 bases; junction bases outside the gene matches: 4. The CDR3 is made up of 15 amino acids. Germline CDR1 reads SGHRS; CDR2 reads YFSETQ. This CDR3 reads CASSLGDREGYGYTF. In DNA, the CDR3 is TGCGCCAGCAGCTTGGGGGACAGGGAAGGCTATGGCTACACCTTC.

The chain combines TRBV5-6 with TRBJ1-5; 7 positions agree with TRBD1. This CDR3 region has 15 residues. The V segment lost 4 bases and the J segment 7 bases; nucleotides outside the gene matches: 11. CDR1 is SGHDT and CDR2 is YYEEEE in the germline V gene. The CDR3 region is CASSATGPSWQPQHF. CDR3 bases: TGTGCCAGCAGCGCGACAGGGCCTTCTTGGCAGCCCCAGCATTTT.

As for this clone: Other DNA sequences within the sample encode an identical CDR3. This chain uses TRBV5-6 with TRBJ1-5; no definite D call. Germline assignment: CDR1 SGHDT and CDR2 YYEEEE. This CDR3 contains 13 residues. The V end was cut by 4 bases, the J end by 1 base, with 6 bases between. CDR3: CASSRGSNQPQHF. The DNA for the CDR3 is TGTGCCAGCAGCCGAGGGAGCAATCAGCCCCAGCATTTT.

CDR3 protein: CASSLSQGIRINEKLFF. CDR3 nucleotide sequence: TGTGCCAGCAGTTTATCCCAGGGGATTCGGATTAATGAAAAACTGTTTTTT. The chain couples TRBV28 to TRBJ1-4; D may be TRBD1 (6 bases). Trimming stripped 1 base from V and 4 bases from J, with 16 bases between. Germline V CDR1 and CDR2: MDHEN, SYDVKM. The CDR3 has 17 amino acids.

CDR3 sequence: CAWSVRAGIYGYTF. The CDR3 DNA reads as TGTGCCTGGAGTGTACGTGCAGGAATCTATGGCTACACCTTC. The V and J genes are TRBV30 and TRBJ1-2; no definite D call. The CDR3 runs to 14 residues. The V end lost 0 bases, the J end lost 4 bases, and 12 bases lay between the germline ends. Germline loops: CDR1 GTSNPN, CDR2 SVGIG (reference sequence). Combining the CDR3 with reference TRBV30 and TRBJ1-2 gives the whole variable domain SQTIHQWPATLVQPVGSPLSLECTVEGTSNPNLYWYRQAAGRGLQLLFYSVGIGQISSEVPQNLSASRPQDRQFILSSKKLLLSDSGFYLCAWSVRAGIYGYTFGSGTRLTVV.

Remarks on this clone: This sample also contains other DNA sequences that code for the same CDR3. This chain uses TRBV19 with TRBJ1-2; the D is unclear. The germline V gene has CDR1 LNHDA and CDR2 SQIVND (reference sequence). The CDR3 is made up of 13 amino acids. The ends were cut back, 4 bases at V and 2 bases at J, with 8 bases in the middle. The CDR3 protein is CASSRTPNYGYTF. The CDR3 nucleotides are TGTGCCAGTAGTAGAACACCAAACTATGGCTACACCTTC.

The rearrangement joins TRBV3-1 (or the pseudogene TRBV3-2) to TRBJ1-4; possible D gene TRBD1, 5 bases. The CDR3 covers 15 residues. V dropped 1 base and J dropped 8 bases, with 14 bases sitting between them. Per the germline V gene, CDR1 is LGHDT and CDR2 is YNNKEL (reference sequence). CDR3 loop: CASSQGAGVGEKLFF. For the CDR3, the DNA is TGTGCCAGCAGCCAAGGAGCGGGGGTTGGAGAAAAACTGTTTTTT.

The chain is built from TRBV28 and TRBJ1-6, with TRBD1 matching 10 bases. Looked up from germline, CDR1 is MDHEN and CDR2 is SYDVKM. The CDR3 consists of 15 residues. The ends lost 4 bases at V and 8 bases at J; junction bases unmatched: 5. CDR3 DNA: TGTGCCAGCAGTTCAACCGGGACAGGGGATTCACCCCTCCACTTT. It codes for CASSSTGTGDSPLHF.

The chain carries TRBV6-2 or TRBV6-3 and TRBJ2-7, with D maybe TRBD1 (6 bases). CDR1 MNHEY and CDR2 SVGEGT come from the germline V gene. This CDR3 spans 15 amino acids. Trimming shortened V by 2 bases and J by 5 bases, and 16 bases separated the two germline ends. The CDR3 is CASSYGSGEMDEQYF. CDR3 coding DNA: TGTGCCAGCAGTTACGGGTCAGGGGAGATGGACGAGCAGTACTTC.

This rearrangement joins TRBV28 to TRBJ2-2, with TRBD2 identical over 11 bases. This CDR3 region has 13 residues. V dropped 6 bases and J dropped 7; count of bases not matched to a gene: 1. Looked up from germline, CDR1 is MDHEN and CDR2 is SYDVKM. This chain's CDR3 is CASRLAGGGELFF. CDR3 DNA: TGTGCCAGCAGGCTAGCGGGGGGCGGGGAGCTGTTTTTT.

This chain uses TRBV2 with TRBJ2-5, with 8 bases matching TRBD1. V shed 7 bases and J 5 bases; nucleotides not matched to a gene: 9. The CDR3 sequence is 14 residues long. The V gene's germline CDR1 is SNHLY and CDR2 FYNNEI. CDR3: CASIKQGVGETQYF. Written as DNA, the CDR3 is TGTGCCAGCATTAAACAGGGGGTAGGGGAGACCCAGTACTTC. The full variable domain, in which reference TRBV2 and TRBJ2-5 provide the parts outside the CDR3, is EPEVTQTPSHQVTQMGQEVILRCVPISNHLYFYWYRQILGQKVEFLVSFYNNEISEKSEIFDDQFSVERPDGSNFTLKIRSTKLEDSAMYFCASIKQGVGETQYFGPGTRLLVL.

Ten or more counts support this clone. This sequence joins TRBV19 and TRBJ1-3; D is undetermined. CDR3 size: 15 residues. In germline, CDR1 is LNHDA, CDR2 SQIVND (reference sequence). V was cut by 6 bases and J by 8 bases, with 20 bases left in between. Here the CDR3 reads CASSIGGRVADTIYF. Here the CDR3 DNA reads TGTGCCAGTAGCATTGGTGGCAGAGTGGCGGACACCATATATTTT. Together with reference TRBV19 and TRBJ1-3, the CDR3 gives the full variable domain: DGGITQSPKYLFRKEGQNVTLSCEQNLNHDAMYWYRQDPGQGLRLIYYSQIVNDFQKGDIAEGYSVSREKKESFPLTVTSAQKNPTAFYLCASSIGGRVADTIYFGEGSWLTVV.

The chain employs TRBV5-4 and TRBJ2-1, with 10 nucleotides matching TRBD1. The V and J ends lost 0 bases and 4 bases, in that order; junction bases with no gene match: 1. CDR3 size: 15 residues. In germline, CDR1 is SGHNT, CDR2 YYREEE (reference sequence). In nucleotides, the CDR3 is TGTGCCAGCAGCTTGGGGACAGGGGGTTACAATGAGCAGTTCTTC. Protein product: CASSLGTGGYNEQFF.

The chain combines TRBV7-2 with TRBJ2-3; no reliable D call. This CDR3 is built from 12 residues. V shed 6 bases and J shed 7 bases, with 11 bases lying between them. In germline, CDR1 is SGHTA, CDR2 FQGNSA. CDR3 sequence (DNA): TGTGCCAGCAGGTTGACTTGGAATACGCAGTATTTT. This encodes CASRLTWNTQYF.

CDR3 residues: CATSGGSARDQPQHF. The CDR3 DNA reads TGTGCCACCTCCGGCGGGTCCGCGAGGGATCAGCCCCAGCATTTT. This chain joins TRBV19 and TRBJ1-5, with D unclear. Germline assignment: CDR1 LNHDA and CDR2 SQIVND (reference sequence). Trimming left V 10 bases short and J 5 bases short, with 21 bases between. The CDR3 is made up of 15 amino acids.

The chain carries TRBV18 and TRBJ2-5, with D tentatively TRBD2 (5 bases). The V end lost 3 bases, the J end lost 5 bases, and 19 bases lay between the germline ends. CDR1 KGHSH and CDR2 LQKENI come from the germline V gene. The CDR3 has 16 amino acids. The CDR3 here is CASSPPELGRGETQYF. The CDR3 bases are TGTGCCAGCTCACCCCCCGAATTAGGGCGCGGGGAGACCCAGTACTTC.

As for this clone: An end of the junction does not agree with germline; a read error may underlie this. This chain connects TRBV2 to TRBJ1-6, with 7 bases fitting TRBD1. There are 12 residues in the CDR3. In germline, CDR1 is SNHLY, CDR2 FYNNEI. The chain's CDR3 is CASNRGQSRLHF. The CDR3, as DNA: TGTGCCAGCAACCGGGGACAGTCACGCCTCCACTTT.

The V call is TRBV24-1, the J call TRBJ2-2, with 11 bases matching TRBD1. In germline, CDR1 is KGHDR, CDR2 SFDVKD. With V trimmed by 0 bases and J by 5 bases, 4 bases remained unmatched. This CDR3 contains 17 residues. The chain's CDR3 is CATSDLGGQGETGELFF. The CDR3 DNA reads TGTGCCACCAGTGATTTGGGGGGACAGGGGGAAACCGGGGAGCTGTTTTTT.